The 9 T cell receptor beta chains reported below all come from one sample, sequenced in a study of cytomegalovirus exposure and HLA in healthy donors. 60 Vbeta and 13 Jbeta primers were used in PCR. The data were produced by immunoSEQ multiplex PCR, yet TCRdb's version contains in-frame clones alone and is incomplete. In the table there are 100,000 to 120,000 clones, roughly three quarters of which are singletons. Sequenced: PBMCs. The source is a male donor in good health and CMV-seronegative.

This chain links TRBV7-8 with TRBJ1-4, with a tentative D call TRBD1 (6 bases). The CDR3 covers 12 residues. Germline V gene lookup returns CDR1 SGHVS and CDR2 FQNEAQ. V was pared by 2 bases and J by 10 bases, with 8 bases between. CDR3 sequence reads: CASSLLGAKLFF. CDR3 DNA: TGTGCCAGCAGCTTATTGGGGGCAAAACTGTTTTTT. The whole variable domain, filled in from reference TRBV7-8 and TRBJ1-4, reads GAGVSQSPRYKVAKRGQDVALRCDPISGHVSLFWYQQALGQGPEFLTYFQNEAQLDKSGLPSDRFFAERPEGSVSTLKIQRTQQEDSAVYLCASSLLGAKLFFGSGTQLSVL.

The rearrangement uses TRBV28 and TRBJ2-7; 13 bases are a match to TRBD2. Losses at the gene ends were 4 bases for V and 3 bases for J; bases not matched to a gene: 3. CDR1 and CDR2 (germline): MDHEN, SYDVKM. The CDR3 has 15 amino acids. The CDR3: CASSSGTSGIYEQYF. CDR3 bases: TGTGCCAGCAGTTCCGGGACTAGCGGGATCTACGAGCAGTACTTC.

This sequence joins TRBV19 and TRBJ2-1, with 7 bases aligning to TRBD2. CDR1 is LNHDA, CDR2 SQIVND, per germline (reference sequence). This CDR3 region has 14 residues. V lost 7 bases and J lost 6; bases outside the gene matches: 9. CDR3: CASTRGRSSNEQFF. CDR3 nucleotides: TGTGCCAGTACCCGCGGGAGATCTAGCAATGAGCAGTTCTTC.

The V call is TRBV9, the J call TRBJ2-3; perhaps TRBD1 as D (6 bases). The CDR3 loop spans 15 amino acids. Germline CDR1 is SGDLS and CDR2 is YYNGEE. V shed 3 bases and J shed 1 base, with 12 bases lying between them. CDR3 sequence (DNA): TGTGCCAGCAGCGACACAGGGTTTCGCACAGATACGCAGTATTTT. It translates to CASSDTGFRTDTQYF.

The chain employs TRBV20-1 and TRBJ1-2; maybe TRBD1 (5 bases). With 3 bases removed from V and 8 bases from J, the gap between germline ends came to 10 bases. The germline gives CDR1 DFQATT, CDR2 SNEGSKA (reference sequence). The CDR3 is 11 amino acids. This chain's CDR3 is CSASLRGGYTF. The CDR3 DNA follows: TGCAGTGCTAGCCTCCGGGGGGGCTACACCTTC.

The rearrangement links TRBV9 to TRBJ2-1; 9 bases match TRBD2. V trimming: 0 bases; J trimming: 0 bases; junction bases outside the gene matches: 16. CDR1 is SGDLS and CDR2 is YYNGEE in the germline V gene. The CDR3 contains 21 residues. The CDR3 reads CASSVATPSGRTRISYNEQFF. Written as DNA, the CDR3 is TGTGCCAGCAGCGTAGCTACTCCGAGCGGGAGGACTCGGATCTCCTACAATGAGCAGTTCTTC.

Note on this clone: Relative to the germline gene, one junction end is altered; a read error may explain this. The chain uses TRBV7-9 and TRBJ2-7, with 8 bases that match TRBD1. Germline values: CDR1 SEHNR, CDR2 FQNEAQ (reference sequence). The CDR3 is 14 amino acids. CDR3 sequence reads: CSSSPTWTGMEQYF. The CDR3 DNA reads as TGTTCCAGCAGCCCCACGTGGACAGGGATGGAGCAGTACTTC.

This rearrangement joins TRBV5-1 to TRBJ2-5; TRBD2 agrees at 12 bases. Germline V lookup: CDR1 SGHRS, CDR2 YFSETQ. The V segment lost 3 bases and the J segment 2 bases; nucleotides outside the gene matches: 8. The CDR3 sequence is 17 residues long. CDR3: CASSWPSGRAIQETQYF. The DNA for the CDR3 is TGCGCCAGCAGCTGGCCTAGCGGGAGGGCCATTCAAGAGACCCAGTACTTC.

The chain combines TRBV4-2 with TRBJ2-4; no reliable D call. This CDR3 has 13 amino acids. Germline V gene lookup returns CDR1 LGHNA and CDR2 YNFKEQ. Trimming shortened V by 1 base and J by 8 bases, and 9 bases separated the two germline ends. CDR3 sequence reads: CASSQGPQDIQYF. The CDR3 region has the DNA TGTGCCAGCAGCCAAGGCCCCCAGGACATTCAGTACTTC.